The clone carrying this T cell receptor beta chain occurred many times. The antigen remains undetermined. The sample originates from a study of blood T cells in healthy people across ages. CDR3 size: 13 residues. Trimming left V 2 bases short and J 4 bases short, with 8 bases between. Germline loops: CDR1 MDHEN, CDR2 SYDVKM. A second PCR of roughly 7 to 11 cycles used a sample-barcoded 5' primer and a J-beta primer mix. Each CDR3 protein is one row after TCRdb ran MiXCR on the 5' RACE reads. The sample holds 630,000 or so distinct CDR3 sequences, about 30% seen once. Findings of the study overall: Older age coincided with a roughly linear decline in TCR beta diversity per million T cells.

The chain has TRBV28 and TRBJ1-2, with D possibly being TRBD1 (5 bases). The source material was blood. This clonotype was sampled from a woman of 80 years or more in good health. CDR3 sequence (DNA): TGTGCCAGCAGTTTACAGGGTTCCTATGGCTACACCTTC. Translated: CASSLQGSYGYTF.